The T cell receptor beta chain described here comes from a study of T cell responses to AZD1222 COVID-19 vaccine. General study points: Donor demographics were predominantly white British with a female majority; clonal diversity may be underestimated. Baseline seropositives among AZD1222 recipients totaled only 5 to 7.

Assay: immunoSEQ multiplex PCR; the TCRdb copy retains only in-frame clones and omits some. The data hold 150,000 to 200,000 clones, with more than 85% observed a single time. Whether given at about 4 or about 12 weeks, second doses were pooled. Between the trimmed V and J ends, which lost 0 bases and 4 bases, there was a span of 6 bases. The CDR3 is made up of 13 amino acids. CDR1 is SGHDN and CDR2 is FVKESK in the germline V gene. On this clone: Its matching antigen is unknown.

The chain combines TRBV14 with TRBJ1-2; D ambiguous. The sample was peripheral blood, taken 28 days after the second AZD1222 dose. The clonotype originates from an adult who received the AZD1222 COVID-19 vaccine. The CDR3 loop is CASSQELGYGYTF. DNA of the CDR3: TGTGCCAGCAGCCAAGAGTTGGGCTATGGCTACACCTTC.